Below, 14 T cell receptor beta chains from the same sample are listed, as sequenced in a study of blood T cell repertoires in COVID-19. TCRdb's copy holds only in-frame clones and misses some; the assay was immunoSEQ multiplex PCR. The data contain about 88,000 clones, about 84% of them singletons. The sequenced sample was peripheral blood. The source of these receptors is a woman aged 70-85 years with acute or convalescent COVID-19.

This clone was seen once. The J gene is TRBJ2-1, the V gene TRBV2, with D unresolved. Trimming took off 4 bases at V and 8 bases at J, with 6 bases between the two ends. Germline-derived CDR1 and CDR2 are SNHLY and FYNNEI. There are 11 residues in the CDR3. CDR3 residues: CASSAVDEQFF. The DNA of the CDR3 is TGTGCCAGCAGTGCGGTGGATGAGCAGTTCTTC.

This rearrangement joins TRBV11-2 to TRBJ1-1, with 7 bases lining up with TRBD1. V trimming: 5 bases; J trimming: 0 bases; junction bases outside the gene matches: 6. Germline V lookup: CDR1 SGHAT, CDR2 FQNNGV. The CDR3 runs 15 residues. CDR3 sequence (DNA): TGTGCCAGCAGCACCCAGGGACAGATGAACACTGAAGCTTTCTTT. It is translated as CASSTQGQMNTEAFF.

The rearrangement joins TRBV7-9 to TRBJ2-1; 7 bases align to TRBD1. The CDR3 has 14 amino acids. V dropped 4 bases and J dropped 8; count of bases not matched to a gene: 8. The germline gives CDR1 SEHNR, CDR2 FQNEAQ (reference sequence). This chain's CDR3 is CASSSPGQKDEQFF. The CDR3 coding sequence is TGTGCCAGCAGCTCCCCGGGACAGAAGGATGAGCAGTTCTTC.

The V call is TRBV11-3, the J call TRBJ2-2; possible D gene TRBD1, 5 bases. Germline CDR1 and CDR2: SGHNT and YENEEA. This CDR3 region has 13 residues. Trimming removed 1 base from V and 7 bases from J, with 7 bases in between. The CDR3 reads CASSLVGLGELFF. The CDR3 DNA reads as TGTGCCAGCAGCTTAGTGGGGCTCGGGGAGCTGTTTTTT.

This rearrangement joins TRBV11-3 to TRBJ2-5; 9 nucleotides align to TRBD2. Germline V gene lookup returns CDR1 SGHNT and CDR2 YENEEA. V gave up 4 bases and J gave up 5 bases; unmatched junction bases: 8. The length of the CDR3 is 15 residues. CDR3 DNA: TGTGCCAGCAGCTCTAAAGCGGGGGGTGTTGAGACCCAGTACTTC. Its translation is CASSSKAGGVETQYF.

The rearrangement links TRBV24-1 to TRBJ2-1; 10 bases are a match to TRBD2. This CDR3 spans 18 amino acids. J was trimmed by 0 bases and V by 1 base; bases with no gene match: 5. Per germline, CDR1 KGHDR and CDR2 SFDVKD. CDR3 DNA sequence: TGTGCCACCAGTGATTTTAGGGCTAGCGGGAGCTCCTACAATGAGCAGTTCTTC. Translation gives CATSDFRASGSSYNEQFF.

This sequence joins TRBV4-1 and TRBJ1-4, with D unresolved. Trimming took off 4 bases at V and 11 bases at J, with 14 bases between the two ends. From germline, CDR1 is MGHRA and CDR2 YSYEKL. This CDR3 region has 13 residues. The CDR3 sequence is CASSRTNGEKLFF. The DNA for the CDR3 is TGCGCCAGCAGCCGAACTAATGGTGAGAAACTGTTTTTT.

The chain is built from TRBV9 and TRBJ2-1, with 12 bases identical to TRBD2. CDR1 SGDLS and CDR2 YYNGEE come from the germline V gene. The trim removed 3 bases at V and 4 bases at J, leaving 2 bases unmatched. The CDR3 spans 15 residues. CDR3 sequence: CASSALAGGYNEQFF. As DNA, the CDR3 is TGTGCCAGCAGCGCACTAGCGGGGGGTTACAATGAGCAGTTCTTC.

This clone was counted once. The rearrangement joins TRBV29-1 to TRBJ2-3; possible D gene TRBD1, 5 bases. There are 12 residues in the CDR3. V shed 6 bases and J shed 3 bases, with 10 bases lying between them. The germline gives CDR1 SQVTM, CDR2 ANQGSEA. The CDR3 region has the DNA TGCAGCGTAGGCAGGGAAACAGATACGCAGTATTTT. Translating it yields CSVGRETDTQYF.

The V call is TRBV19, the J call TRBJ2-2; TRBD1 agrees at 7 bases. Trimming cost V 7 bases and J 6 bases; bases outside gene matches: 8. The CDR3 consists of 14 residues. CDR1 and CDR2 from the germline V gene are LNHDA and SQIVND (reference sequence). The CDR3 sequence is CASTGTVIPGELFF. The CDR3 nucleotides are TGTGCCAGTACCGGGACAGTCATACCCGGGGAGCTGTTTTTT.

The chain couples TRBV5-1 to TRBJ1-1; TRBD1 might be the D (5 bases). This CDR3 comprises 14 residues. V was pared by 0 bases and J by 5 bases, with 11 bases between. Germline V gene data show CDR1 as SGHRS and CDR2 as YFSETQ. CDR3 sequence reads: CASSLDGAWTEAFF. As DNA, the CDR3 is TGCGCCAGCAGCTTGGATGGGGCGTGGACTGAAGCTTTCTTT.

CDR3 bases: TGTGCCAGCAGCTTAGCCGGGGCGGGGGAAAAACTGTTTTTT. Residues: CASSLAGAGEKLFF. V usage is TRBV13 and J usage is TRBJ1-4; weak D call: TRBD1 (5 bases). The germline V gene encodes CDR1 PRHDT and CDR2 FYEKMQ (reference sequence). The ends were cut back, 1 base at V and 8 bases at J, with 11 bases in the middle. The CDR3 runs 14 residues. The variable domain in full, completed from reference TRBV13 and TRBJ1-4, reads AAGVIQSPRHLIKEKRETATLKCYPIPRHDTVYWYQQGPGQDPQFLISFYEKMQSDKGSIPDRFSAQQFSDYHSELNMSSLELGDSALYFCASSLAGAGEKLFFGSGTQLSVL.

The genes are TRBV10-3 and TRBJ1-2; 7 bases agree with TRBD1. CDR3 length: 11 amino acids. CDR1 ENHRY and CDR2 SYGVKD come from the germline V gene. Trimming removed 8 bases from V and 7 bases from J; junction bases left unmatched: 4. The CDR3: CAIWAGGGYTF. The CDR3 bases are TGTGCCATCTGGGCAGGGGGTGGCTACACCTTC.

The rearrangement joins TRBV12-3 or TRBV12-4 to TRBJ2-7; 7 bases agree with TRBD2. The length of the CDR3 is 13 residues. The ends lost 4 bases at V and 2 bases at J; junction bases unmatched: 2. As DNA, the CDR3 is TGTGCCAGCAGTTCCGGACTAGCCTACGAGCAGTACGTC. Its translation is CASSSGLAYEQYV.